This TCR beta chain was documented in a study of T cells expressing NK-cell markers. TCRdb re-analyzed the 5' RACE reads; it lists each CDR3 protein once, without DNA. Across approximately 380,000 distinct CDR3 sequences, the top ten clones capture over 4% of the sample. Germline CDR1 reads MGHDK; CDR2 reads SYGVNS. The CDR3 has 16 amino acids. Study results and limitations: A handful of donors had dominant NKG2C+ clonotypes that comprised roughly 1.0-8% of their CD8+ T cells. The study did not resolve the HCMV specificity of expanded NKG2C+ T cell clones.

As for this clonotype: Its antigen is unknown.

Sequencing was done on a sample of blood T cells: a sorted CD56 or NKG2C T cell subset, CD4+ or CD8+ T cells, or bulk PBMC T cells (not recorded which). The clonotype was recovered from a man aged 18 to 69 in good health. This sequence joins TRBV25-1 and TRBJ2-7; TCRdb proposes TRBD1, but this gene call is untestable without DNA. CDR3: CASSDRPAGRSYEQYF.